This TCR beta chain appears in the sequencing data of a study of response to subunit inactivated influenza vaccine. The study's findings and limits: Authors suggested few new T cells are recruited by each seasonal influenza vaccination.

Using its own MiXCR run on the RT-PCR reads, TCRdb lists one record per CDR3 protein. Of approximately 520,000 distinct CDR3 sequences listed, roughly 23% are singletons. As to this clonotype: The antigen is not known.

The V and J ends lost 5 bases and 7 bases respectively, with 12 bases between them. Germline loops: CDR1 SGHTA, CDR2 FQGNSA. The CDR3 runs 12 residues. This receptor was taken from a man aged 50 or older who received an inactivated influenza vaccine. The V call is TRBV7-2, the J call TRBJ2-7; D uncertain. Here the sequenced sample was CD4+ T cells sorted from PBMCs, taken less than 6 days after vaccination. The CDR3 region is CASSQVWGEQYF. As DNA, the CDR3 is TGTGCCAGCAGCCAGGTCTGGGGAGAGCAGTACTTC. Full variable domain (remainder filled in from reference TRBV7-2 and TRBJ2-7): GAGVSQSPSNKVTEKGKDVELRCDPISGHTALYWYRQSLGQGLEFLIYFQGNSAPDKSGLPSDRFSAERTGGSVSTLTIQRTQQEDSAVYLCASSQVWGEQYFGPGTRLTVT.